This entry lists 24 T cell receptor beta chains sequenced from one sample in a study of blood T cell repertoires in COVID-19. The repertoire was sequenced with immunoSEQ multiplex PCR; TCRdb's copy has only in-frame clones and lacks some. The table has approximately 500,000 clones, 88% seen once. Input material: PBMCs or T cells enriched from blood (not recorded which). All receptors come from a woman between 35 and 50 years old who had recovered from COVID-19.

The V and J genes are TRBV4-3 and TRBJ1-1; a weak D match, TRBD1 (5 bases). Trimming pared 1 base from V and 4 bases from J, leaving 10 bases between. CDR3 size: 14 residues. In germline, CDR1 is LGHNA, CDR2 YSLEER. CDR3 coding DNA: TGCGCCAGCAGCCAAGGACAGTTACCCACTGAAGCTTTCTTT. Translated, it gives CASSQGQLPTEAFF.

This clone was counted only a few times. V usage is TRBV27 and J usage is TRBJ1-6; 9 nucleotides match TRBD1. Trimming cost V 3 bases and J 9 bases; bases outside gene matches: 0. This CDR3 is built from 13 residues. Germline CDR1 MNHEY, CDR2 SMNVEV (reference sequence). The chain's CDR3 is CASSLTGGSPLHF. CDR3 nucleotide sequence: TGTGCCAGCAGTTTGACAGGGGGTTCACCCCTCCACTTT.

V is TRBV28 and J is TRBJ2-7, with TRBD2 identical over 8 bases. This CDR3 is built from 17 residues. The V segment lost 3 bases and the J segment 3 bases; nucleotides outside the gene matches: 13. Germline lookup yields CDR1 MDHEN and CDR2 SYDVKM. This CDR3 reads CASSLFGGTRGVYEQYF. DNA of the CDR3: TGTGCCAGCAGTTTGTTCGGAGGGACTAGGGGCGTCTACGAGCAGTACTTC. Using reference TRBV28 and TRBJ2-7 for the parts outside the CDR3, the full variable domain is DVKVTQSSRYLVKRTGEKVFLECVQDMDHENMFWYRQDPGLGLRLIYFSYDVKMKEKGDIPEGYSVSREKKERFSLILESASTNQTSMYLCASSLFGGTRGVYEQYFGPGTRLTVT.

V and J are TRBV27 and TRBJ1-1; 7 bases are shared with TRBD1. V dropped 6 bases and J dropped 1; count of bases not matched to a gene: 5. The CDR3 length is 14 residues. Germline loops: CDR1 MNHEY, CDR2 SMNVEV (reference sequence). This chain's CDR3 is CASRWGQWNTEAFF. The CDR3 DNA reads TGTGCCAGCAGATGGGGACAGTGGAACACTGAAGCTTTCTTT.

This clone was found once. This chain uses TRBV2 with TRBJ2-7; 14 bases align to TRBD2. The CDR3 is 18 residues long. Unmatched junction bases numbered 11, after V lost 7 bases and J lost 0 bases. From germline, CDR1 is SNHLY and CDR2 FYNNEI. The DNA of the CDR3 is TGTGCCAGCATGGGATCCGGGACTAGCGGGAGAGGCTCCTACGAGCAGTACTTC. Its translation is CASMGSGTSGRGSYEQYF.

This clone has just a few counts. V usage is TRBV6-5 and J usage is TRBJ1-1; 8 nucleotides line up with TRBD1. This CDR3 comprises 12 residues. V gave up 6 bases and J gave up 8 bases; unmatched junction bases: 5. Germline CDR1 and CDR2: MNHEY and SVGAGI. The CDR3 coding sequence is TGTGCCAGCAGCAGGGGGCAGGGGGAAGCTTTCTTT. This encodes CASSRGQGEAFF.

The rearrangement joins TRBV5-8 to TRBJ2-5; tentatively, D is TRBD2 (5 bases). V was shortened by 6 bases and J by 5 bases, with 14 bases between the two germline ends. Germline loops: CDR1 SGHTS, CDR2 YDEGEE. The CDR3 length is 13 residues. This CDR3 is CASIRGSRETQYF. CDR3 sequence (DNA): TGTGCCAGCATTCGGGGTAGCAGGGAGACCCAGTACTTC.

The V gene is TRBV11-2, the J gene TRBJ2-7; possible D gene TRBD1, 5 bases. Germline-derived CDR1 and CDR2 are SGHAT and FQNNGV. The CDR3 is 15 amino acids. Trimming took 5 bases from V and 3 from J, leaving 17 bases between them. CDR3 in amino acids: CASSRYGALHYEQYF. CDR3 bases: TGTGCCAGCAGCCGCTATGGGGCTCTTCACTACGAGCAGTACTTC.

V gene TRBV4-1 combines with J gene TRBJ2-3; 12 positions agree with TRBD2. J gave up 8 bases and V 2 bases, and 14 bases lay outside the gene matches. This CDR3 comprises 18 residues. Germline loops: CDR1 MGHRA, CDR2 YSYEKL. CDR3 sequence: CASSQPIDLTSGRGTQYF. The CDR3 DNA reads TGCGCCAGCAGCCAACCAATCGACCTGACTAGCGGGAGAGGTACGCAGTATTTT.

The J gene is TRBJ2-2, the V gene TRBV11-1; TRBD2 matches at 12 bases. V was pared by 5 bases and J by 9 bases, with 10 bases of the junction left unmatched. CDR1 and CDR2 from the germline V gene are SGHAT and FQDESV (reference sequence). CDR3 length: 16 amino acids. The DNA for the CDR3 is TGTGCCAGCAGCCCTCGACTAGCGGGAGTGGGAAGGGAGCTGTTTTTT. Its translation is CASSPRLAGVGRELFF.

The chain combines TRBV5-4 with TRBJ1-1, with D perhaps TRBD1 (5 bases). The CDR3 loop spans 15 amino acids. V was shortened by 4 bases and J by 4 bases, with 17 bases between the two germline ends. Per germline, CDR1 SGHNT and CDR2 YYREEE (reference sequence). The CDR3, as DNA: TGTGCCAGCAGCAGTCGGGAGGGGCTGGCCACTGAAGCTTTCTTT. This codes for CASSSREGLATEAFF.

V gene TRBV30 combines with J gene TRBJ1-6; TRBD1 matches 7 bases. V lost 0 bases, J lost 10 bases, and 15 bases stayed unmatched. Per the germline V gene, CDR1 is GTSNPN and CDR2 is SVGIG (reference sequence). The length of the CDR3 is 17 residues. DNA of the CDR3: TGTGCCTGGAGTGTAAATCATCAACAGGGGCGACGGTCACCCCTCCACTTT. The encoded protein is CAWSVNHQQGRRSPLHF. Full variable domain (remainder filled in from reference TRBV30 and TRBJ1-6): SQTIHQWPATLVQPVGSPLSLECTVEGTSNPNLYWYRQAAGRGLQLLFYSVGIGQISSEVPQNLSASRPQDRQFILSSKKLLLSDSGFYLCAWSVNHQQGRRSPLHFGNGTRLTVT.

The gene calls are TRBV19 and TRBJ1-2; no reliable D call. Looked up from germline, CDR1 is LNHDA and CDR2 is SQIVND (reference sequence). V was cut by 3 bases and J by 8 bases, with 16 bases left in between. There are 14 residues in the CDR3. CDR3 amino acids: CASSIRWQVGGYTF. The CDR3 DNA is TGTGCCAGTAGTATTCGGTGGCAGGTTGGCGGCTACACCTTC.

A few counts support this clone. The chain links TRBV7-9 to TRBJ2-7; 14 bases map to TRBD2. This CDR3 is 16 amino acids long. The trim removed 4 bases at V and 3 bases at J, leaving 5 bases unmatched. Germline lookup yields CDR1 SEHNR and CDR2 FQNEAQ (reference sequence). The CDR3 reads CASSSGTSGRDYEQYF. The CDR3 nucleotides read TGTGCCAGCAGCTCGGGGACTAGCGGGAGAGACTACGAGCAGTACTTC.

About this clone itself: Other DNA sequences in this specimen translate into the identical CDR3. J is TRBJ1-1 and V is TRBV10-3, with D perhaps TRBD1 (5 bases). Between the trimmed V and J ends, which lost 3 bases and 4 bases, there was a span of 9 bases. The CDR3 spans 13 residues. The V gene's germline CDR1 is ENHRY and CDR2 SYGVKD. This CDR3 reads CAISDREGTEAFF. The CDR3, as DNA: TGTGCCATCAGTGACAGGGAGGGCACTGAAGCTTTCTTT.

The chain's CDR3 is CAWSMRVELNEQFF. The DNA of the CDR3 is TGTGCCTGGAGTATGAGGGTTGAACTCAATGAGCAGTTCTTC. The chain uses TRBV30 and TRBJ2-1, with a possible D match to TRBD2 (5 bases). The germline V gene encodes CDR1 GTSNPN and CDR2 SVGIG (reference sequence). This CDR3 has 14 amino acids. Between the trimmed V and J ends, which lost 2 bases and 6 bases, there was a span of 14 bases.

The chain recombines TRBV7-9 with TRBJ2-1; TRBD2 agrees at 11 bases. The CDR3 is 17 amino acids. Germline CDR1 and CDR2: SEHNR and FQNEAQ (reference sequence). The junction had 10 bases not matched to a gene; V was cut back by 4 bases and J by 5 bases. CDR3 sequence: CASSSLTSGISNNEQFF. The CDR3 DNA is TGTGCCAGCAGCTCGCTGACTAGCGGGATCTCAAACAATGAGCAGTTCTTC. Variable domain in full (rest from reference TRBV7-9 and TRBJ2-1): DTGVSQNPRHKITKRGQNVTFRCDPISEHNRLYWYRQTLGQGPEFLTYFQNEAQLEKSRLLSDRFSAERPKGSFSTLEIQRTEQGDSAMYLCASSSLTSGISNNEQFFGPGTRLTVL.

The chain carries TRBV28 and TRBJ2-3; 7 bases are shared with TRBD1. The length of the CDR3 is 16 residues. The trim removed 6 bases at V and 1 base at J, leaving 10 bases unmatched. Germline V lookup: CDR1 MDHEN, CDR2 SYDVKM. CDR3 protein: CASRTGQALRTDTQYF. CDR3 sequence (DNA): TGTGCCAGCAGGACTGGACAGGCTTTGCGCACAGATACGCAGTATTTT.

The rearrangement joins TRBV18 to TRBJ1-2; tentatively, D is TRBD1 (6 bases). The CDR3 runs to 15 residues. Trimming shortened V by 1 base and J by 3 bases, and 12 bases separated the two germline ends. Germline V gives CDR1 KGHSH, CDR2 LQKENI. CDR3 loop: CASSPRTANDYGYTF. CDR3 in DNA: TGTGCCAGCTCACCACGGACAGCAAACGACTATGGCTACACCTTC.

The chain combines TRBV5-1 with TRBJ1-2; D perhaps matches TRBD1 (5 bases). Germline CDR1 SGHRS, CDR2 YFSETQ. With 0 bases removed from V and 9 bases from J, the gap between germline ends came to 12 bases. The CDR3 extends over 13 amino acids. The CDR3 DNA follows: TGCGCCAGCAGCTTGGCGGGAGAGGGGCGCTACACCTTC. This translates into CASSLAGEGRYTF. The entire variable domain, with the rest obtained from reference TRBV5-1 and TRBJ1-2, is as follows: KAGVTQTPRYLIKTRGQQVTLSCSPISGHRSVSWYQQTPGQGLQFLFEYFSETQRNKGNFPGRFSGRQFSNSRSEMNVSTLELGDSALYLCASSLAGEGRYTFGSGTRLTVV.

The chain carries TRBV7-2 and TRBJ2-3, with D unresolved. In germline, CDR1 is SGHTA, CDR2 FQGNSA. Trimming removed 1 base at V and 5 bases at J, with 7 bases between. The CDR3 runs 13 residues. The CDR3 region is CASSLDPIDTQYF. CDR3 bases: TGTGCCAGCAGCTTAGACCCTATAGATACGCAGTATTTT.

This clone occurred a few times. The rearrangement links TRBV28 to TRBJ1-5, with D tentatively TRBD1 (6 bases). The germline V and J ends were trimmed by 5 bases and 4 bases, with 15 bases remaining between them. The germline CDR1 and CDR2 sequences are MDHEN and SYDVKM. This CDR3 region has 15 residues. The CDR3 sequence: CASSRTGTSNQPQHF. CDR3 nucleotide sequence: TGTGCCAGCAGTCGCACCGGGACATCTAATCAGCCCCAGCATTTT.

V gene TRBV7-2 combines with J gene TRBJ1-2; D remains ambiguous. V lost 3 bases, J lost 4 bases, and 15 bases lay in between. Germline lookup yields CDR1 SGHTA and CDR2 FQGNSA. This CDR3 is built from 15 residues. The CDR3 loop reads CASSFFPTDAYGYTF. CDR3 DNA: TGTGCCAGCAGCTTTTTCCCAACAGATGCCTATGGCTACACCTTC. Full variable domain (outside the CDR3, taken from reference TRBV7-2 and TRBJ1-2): GAGVSQSPSNKVTEKGKDVELRCDPISGHTALYWYRQSLGQGLEFLIYFQGNSAPDKSGLPSDRFSAERTGGSVSTLTIQRTQQEDSAVYLCASSFFPTDAYGYTFGSGTRLTVV.

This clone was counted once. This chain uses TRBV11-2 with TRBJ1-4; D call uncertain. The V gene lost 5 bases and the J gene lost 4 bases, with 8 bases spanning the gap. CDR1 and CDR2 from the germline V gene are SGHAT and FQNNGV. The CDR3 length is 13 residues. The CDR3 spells CASSHGINEKLFF. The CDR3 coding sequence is TGTGCCAGCAGCCATGGCATTAATGAAAAACTGTTTTTT.